This is a list of T cell receptor beta chains from one sample in a study of CD8 T cells in Susac syndrome. TCRdb fed the immunoSEQ multiplex PCR reads into MiXCR, producing one record per CDR3 protein. The data contain some 60,000 distinct CDR3 sequences, 90% to 95% of them singletons. Sequencing was done on a sample of CD8+ T cells from PBMCs. Receptor source: a human donor in good health. The CDR3 runs from the conserved cysteine through the conserved F or W. The D gene is left open where the match is weak. The size of a clone is reported for some rows only, either as once, few or many, or as a class for expanded clones.

clone size	V gene	D gene	J gene	CDR3 protein	CDR3 DNA
once	TRBV19	NA	TRBJ2-7	CASSISAGGAAYEQYF	TGTGCCAGTAGTATATCCGCTGGGGGAGCTGCCTACGAGCAGTACTTC
NA	TRBV21-1	NA	TRBJ2-7	CASSKTQDKSSYEQYF	TGTGCCAGCAGCAAAACCCAGGACAAGAGCTCCTACGAGCAGTACTTC
NA	TRBV19	NA	TRBJ1-1	CASKSRDNLPNTEAFF	TGTGCCAGTAAGTCCCGGGACAACTTACCGAACACTGAAGCTTTCTTT
NA	TRBV5-1	NA	TRBJ2-7	CASSFWVGEQYF	TGCGCCAGCAGCTTCTGGGTAGGGGAGCAGTACTTC
NA	TRBV7-2	NA	TRBJ1-5	CASTLGRAQPQHF	TGTGCCAGCACCTTGGGGAGGGCTCAGCCCCAGCATTTT
NA	TRBV6-2/TRBV6-3	TRBD1	TRBJ2-7	CASSTTGVIYEQYF	TGTGCCAGCAGCACGACAGGGGTAATCTACGAGCAGTACTTC
NA	TRBV27	NA	TRBJ2-7	CASSSLGRGNSYEQYF	TGTGCCAGCAGTTCTCTCGGGCGGGGTAACTCCTACGAGCAGTACTTC
NA	TRBV2	TRBD2	TRBJ2-1	CASGLAGSNEQFF	TGTGCCAGCGGGCTAGCGGGGTCTAATGAGCAGTTCTTC
NA	TRBV23-1	NA	TRBJ1-2	CASLEEKGGNYGYTF	TGCGCCAGCCTCGAGGAAAAGGGAGGAAACTATGGCTACACCTTC
NA	TRBV15	NA	TRBJ1-5	CATSGERNQPQHF	TGTGCCACCAGTGGTGAGCGGAATCAGCCCCAGCATTTT
NA	TRBV27	NA	TRBJ2-2	CASNVGATGELFF	TGTGCCAGCAACGTGGGCGCCACCGGGGAGCTGTTTTTT
NA	TRBV2	NA	TRBJ2-7	CASSEGTILLEQYF	TGTGCCAGCAGTGAGGGGACAATCCTACTCGAGCAGTACTTC
NA	TRBV28	TRBD2	TRBJ2-1	CASHGGGNEQFF	TGTGCCAGCCACGGGGGGGGCAATGAGCAGTTCTTC
once	TRBV14	NA	TRBJ2-3	CASSQGPPDTQYF	TGTGCCAGCAGCCAAGGCCCTCCGGATACGCAGTATTTT
NA	TRBV6-5	TRBD1	TRBJ1-4	CASSIGGQWDEKLFF	TGTGCCAGCAGTATAGGGGGCCAGTGGGACGAAAAACTGTTTTTT
NA	TRBV20-1	NA	TRBJ2-7	CSARDSRYASYEQYF	TGCAGTGCTAGAGATAGCCGGTACGCCTCCTACGAGCAGTACTTC
NA	TRBV11-2	NA	TRBJ2-7	CASSLDPRYEQYF	TGTGCCAGCAGCTTAGACCCAAGATACGAGCAGTACTTC
NA	TRBV25-1	NA	TRBJ2-5	CASGETQYF	TGTGCCAGCGGAGAGACCCAGTACTTC
NA	TRBV12-3/TRBV12-4	NA	TRBJ2-7	CASSSTQGLWWEQYF	TGTGCCAGCAGTTCCACACAGGGCCTGTGGTGGGAGCAGTACTTC
NA	TRBV19	NA	TRBJ2-7	CASTPTADSYEQYF	TGTGCCAGTACCCCAACGGCCGACAGCTACGAGCAGTACTTC
NA	TRBV7-9	NA	TRBJ1-5	CASSPIESIQPQHF	TGTGCCAGCAGCCCCATTGAGTCGATTCAGCCCCAGCATTTT
NA	TRBV9	TRBD1	TRBJ2-2	CASSVGGTDTGELFF	TGTGCCAGCAGCGTAGGAGGGACAGACACCGGGGAGCTGTTTTTT
NA	TRBV12-3/TRBV12-4	NA	TRBJ1-4	CASSLGEKLFF	TGTGCCAGCAGTTTAGGTGAAAAACTGTTTTTT
NA	TRBV10-1	NA	TRBJ2-5	CASSDGPGSSQQETQYF	TGCGCCAGCAGTGACGGCCCTGGGAGCTCCCAACAAGAGACCCAGTACTTC
NA	TRBV29-1	NA	TRBJ2-1	CSAHLGPPADEQFF	TGCAGCGCACATCTGGGACCCCCGGCCGATGAGCAGTTCTTC
NA	TRBV24-1	NA	TRBJ2-4	CATSDLTTGRKYF	TGTGCCACCAGTGATTTGACGACAGGGAGGAAGTACTTC
NA	TRBV7-9	TRBD2	TRBJ2-5	CASSWSGGPSQETQYF	TGTGCCAGCAGTTGGTCGGGGGGGCCCTCCCAAGAGACCCAGTACTTC
once	TRBV27	NA	TRBJ2-3	CASSSGTDTQYF	TGTGCCAGCTCTTCCGGGACAGATACGCAGTATTTT
NA	TRBV20-1	TRBD2	TRBJ2-7	CSARGTSGGTYEQYF	TGCAGTGCTAGGGGGACTAGCGGGGGGACCTACGAGCAGTACTTC
NA	TRBV4-2	NA	TRBJ2-2	CASSQERQGGELFF	TGTGCCAGCAGCCAAGAGAGGCAAGGCGGGGAGCTGTTTTTT
few	TRBV28	NA	TRBJ2-5	CASSLGGPTETQYF	TGTGCCAGCAGTTTGGGGGGACCCACCGAGACCCAGTACTTC
NA	TRBV11-3	TRBD1	TRBJ2-5	CASSSNTGEETQYF	TGTGCCAGCAGCTCGAACACAGGGGAAGAGACCCAGTACTTC
NA	TRBV19	NA	TRBJ1-5	CASSPAGLGQPQHF	TGTGCCAGTAGTCCCGCAGGGTTGGGTCAGCCCCAGCATTTT
NA	TRBV6-4	NA	TRBJ2-3	CASSRDAGSDTQYF	TGTGCCAGCAGTAGGGACGCCGGCTCGGATACGCAGTATTTT
NA	TRBV12-3/TRBV12-4	TRBD1	TRBJ1-5	CASSLEGQGSNQPQHF	TGTGCCAGCAGTTTAGAGGGACAGGGTAGCAATCAGCCCCAGCATTTT
NA	TRBV12-3/TRBV12-4	NA	TRBJ2-3	CASNQRRGRTSTDTQYF	TGTGCCAGCAACCAAAGACGAGGGCGCACAAGCACAGATACGCAGTATTTT
NA	TRBV13	TRBD2	TRBJ2-1	CASSLEASGYNEQFF	TGTGCCAGCAGCTTAGAGGCTAGCGGGTACAATGAGCAGTTCTTC
NA	TRBV3-1	NA	TRBJ2-3	CASSLGHGTDTQYF	TGTGCCAGCAGCCTGGGACATGGGACAGATACGCAGTATTTT
NA	TRBV15	NA	TRBJ1-1	CATSSPPRDEAFF	TGTGCCACCAGCAGCCCTCCGCGGGACGAAGCTTTCTTT
NA	TRBV10-3	NA	TRBJ1-4	CAISERLSEKLFF	TGTGCCATCAGTGAGCGGCTGAGTGAAAAACTGTTTTTT
few	TRBV28	NA	TRBJ2-7	CASSFSDYEQYF	TGTGCCAGCAGTTTTTCGGACTACGAGCAGTACTTT
NA	TRBV28	NA	TRBJ2-5	CASSSGLPTRETQYF	TGTGCCAGCAGTTCTGGACTTCCTACACGAGAGACCCAGTACTTC
NA	TRBV28	TRBD2	TRBJ2-7	CASSRLGLAGSYEQYF	TGTGCCAGCAGTCGATTGGGACTAGCGGGATCCTACGAGCAGTACTTC
once	TRBV29-1	TRBD2	TRBJ2-1	CSVAKWGGKFF	TGCAGCGTTGCCAAATGGGGGGGAAAGTTCTTC
NA	TRBV11-2	TRBD2	TRBJ2-4	CASRSGTSGGAGIGAKNIQYF	TGTGCCAGCAGATCCGGGACTAGCGGGGGCGCCGGGATCGGCGCCAAAAACATTCAGTACTTC